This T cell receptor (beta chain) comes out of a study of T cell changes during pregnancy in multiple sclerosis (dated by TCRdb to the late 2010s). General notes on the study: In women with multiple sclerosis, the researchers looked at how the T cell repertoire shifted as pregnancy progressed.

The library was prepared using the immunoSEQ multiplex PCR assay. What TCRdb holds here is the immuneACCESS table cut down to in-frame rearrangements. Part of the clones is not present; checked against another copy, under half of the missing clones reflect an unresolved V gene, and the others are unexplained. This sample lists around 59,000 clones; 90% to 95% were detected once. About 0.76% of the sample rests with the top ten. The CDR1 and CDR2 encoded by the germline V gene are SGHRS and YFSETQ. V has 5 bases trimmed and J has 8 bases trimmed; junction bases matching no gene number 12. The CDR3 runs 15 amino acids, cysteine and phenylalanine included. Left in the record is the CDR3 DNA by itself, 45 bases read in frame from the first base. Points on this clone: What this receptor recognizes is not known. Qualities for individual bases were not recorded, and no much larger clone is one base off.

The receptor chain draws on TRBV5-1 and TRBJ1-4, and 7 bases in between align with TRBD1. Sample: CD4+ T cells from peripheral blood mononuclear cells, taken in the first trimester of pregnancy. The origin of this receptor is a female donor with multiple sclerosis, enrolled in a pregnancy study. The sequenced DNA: TGCGCCAGCAGGGAAAGGGGGCAGTCGCGCGAAAAACTGTTTTTT. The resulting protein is CASRERGQSREKLFF.